This entry lists 24 T cell receptor beta chains sequenced from one sample in a study of blood T cell repertoires in COVID-19. The repertoire was sequenced with immunoSEQ multiplex PCR; TCRdb's copy has only in-frame clones and lacks some. This table holds some 350,000 clones, around 87% found once. Source material: peripheral blood. The receptors here all came from a woman between 50 and 59 years old with COVID-19, enrolled during active disease.

The chain is built from TRBV7-8 and TRBJ2-2, with D perhaps matching TRBD2 (6 bases). Germline V gives CDR1 SGHVS, CDR2 FQNEAQ. Deletions cut 3 bases from V and 7 bases from J, with 15 bases between. This CDR3 has 15 residues. The CDR3 protein is CASSFRRERNGELFF. The DNA for the CDR3 is TGTGCCAGCAGCTTTCGCCGGGAGCGGAACGGGGAGCTGTTTTTT.

The chain has TRBV12-3 or TRBV12-4 and TRBJ2-2; D gene unclear. This CDR3 contains 12 residues. V was cut by 6 bases and J by 3 bases, with 5 bases left in between. CDR3 in DNA: TGTGCCAGCAGCCTCCACACCGGGGAGCTGTTTTTT. Protein: CASSLHTGELFF.

In its sample, this clone was seen once. The chain has TRBV3-1 (or the pseudogene TRBV3-2) and TRBJ2-2, with TRBD2 matching over 10 bases. Trimming took 0 bases from V and 3 from J; bases not matched to a gene: 4. Germline V gene sequence: CDR1 LGHDT, CDR2 YNNKEL (reference sequence). CDR3 length: 17 residues. CDR3 in amino acids: CASSQDWLAGDTGELFF. The DNA for the CDR3 is TGTGCCAGCAGCCAAGATTGGCTAGCGGGAGACACCGGGGAGCTGTTTTTT.

The chain is built from TRBV29-1 and TRBJ1-4; the D gene is possibly TRBD1 (5 bases). Germline V gene sequence: CDR1 SQVTM, CDR2 ANQGSEA. This CDR3 is built from 14 residues. V shed 7 bases and J shed 4 bases, with 16 bases lying between them. CDR3 region: CSGTTGALNEKLFF. The CDR3 DNA reads TGCAGCGGCACTACAGGCGCCCTTAATGAAAAACTGTTTTTT.

This clone was picked up a small number of times. The chain couples TRBV6-2 or TRBV6-3 to TRBJ1-5, with D hard to call. V lost 6 bases and J 4 bases, leaving 16 bases between the germline ends. CDR1 is MNHEY, CDR2 SVGEGT, per germline. This CDR3 comprises 15 residues. CDR3 protein: CASSEPVRPNQPQHF. DNA of the CDR3: TGTGCCAGCAGCGAGCCGGTCCGCCCGAATCAGCCCCAGCATTTT.

This chain connects TRBV6-4 to TRBJ2-2; TRBD1 matches 9 bases. Germline CDR1 MRHNA, CDR2 SNTAGT. J was trimmed by 5 bases and V by 6 bases; bases with no gene match: 7. This CDR3 has 15 residues. The CDR3 DNA is TGTGCCAGCAGCGTACAGGGGGCGCGGACCGGGGAGCTGTTTTTT. Translated: CASSVQGARTGELFF.

This clone has a handful of counts. The chain carries TRBV7-3 and TRBJ1-1; TRBD1 matches 7 bases. V lost 0 bases and J lost 4; bases outside the gene matches: 8. The V gene's germline CDR1 is SGHTA and CDR2 FQGTGA. The CDR3 runs to 16 residues. CDR3 nucleotides: TGTGCCAGCAGCTTAACCCCGACCTCAGGGGGCACTGAAGCTTTCTTT. Translating gives CASSLTPTSGGTEAFF.

The chain combines TRBV11-1 with TRBJ2-7; D call uncertain. The germline CDR1 and CDR2 sequences are SGHAT and FQDESV (reference sequence). CDR3 size: 15 residues. Trimming stripped 0 bases from V and 6 bases from J, with 15 bases between. The CDR3 sequence: CASSLALPGLSEQYF. The DNA for the CDR3 is TGTGCCAGCAGCTTAGCATTGCCAGGTCTCTCCGAGCAGTACTTC.

The gene calls are TRBV19 and TRBJ2-1, with a weak D call TRBD2 (5 bases). The ends were cut back, 3 bases at V and 6 bases at J, with 12 bases in the middle. The CDR3 length is 14 residues. Germline CDR1 and CDR2: LNHDA and SQIVND (reference sequence). CDR3 protein: CASSIASPINEQFF. CDR3 sequence (DNA): TGTGCCAGTAGTATTGCTAGCCCGATCAATGAGCAGTTCTTC.

V usage is TRBV30 and J usage is TRBJ2-1; TRBD2 might be the D (6 bases). CDR1 GTSNPN and CDR2 SVGIG come from the germline V gene (reference sequence). The ends were cut back, 3 bases at V and 1 base at J, with 16 bases in the middle. CDR3 size: 16 residues. The CDR3 loop is CAWRRSAGRSYNEQFF. For the CDR3, the DNA is TGTGCCTGGAGACGGTCTGCGGGAAGGTCCTACAATGAGCAGTTCTTC.

This chain joins TRBV18 and TRBJ1-3; D remains ambiguous. From germline, CDR1 is KGHSH and CDR2 LQKENI. The CDR3 length is 14 residues. Trimming stripped 0 bases from V and 4 bases from J, with 7 bases between. DNA for the CDR3: TGTGCCAGCTCACCACCTATCGGGGGAAACACCATATATTTT. Its protein is CASSPPIGGNTIYF.

J is TRBJ2-7 and V is TRBV5-5; D ambiguous. Germline CDR1 reads SGHKS; CDR2 reads YYEKEE (reference sequence). Trimming stripped 1 base from V and 2 bases from J, with 13 bases between. This CDR3 has 15 residues. CDR3 loop: CASSLMSDFTYEQYF. The CDR3 region has the DNA TGTGCCAGCAGCTTGATGTCAGATTTTACCTACGAGCAGTACTTC.

The rearrangement links TRBV3-1 (or the pseudogene TRBV3-2) to TRBJ2-6; 9 positions agree with TRBD1. J lost 0 bases, V lost 5 bases, and 11 bases had no gene match. This CDR3 has 19 amino acids. The V gene's germline CDR1 is LGHDT and CDR2 YNNKEL (reference sequence). The CDR3 DNA is TGTGCCAGCAGCGCGACGCCGGGACAGGGAACCTCTGGGGCCAACGTCCTGACTTTC. It encodes CASSATPGQGTSGANVLTF.

This chain joins TRBV6-6 and TRBJ1-4; 10 bases are a match to TRBD1. Germline CDR1 reads MNHNY; CDR2 reads SVGAGI (reference sequence). The CDR3 runs 15 residues. J was trimmed by 7 bases and V by 5 bases; bases with no gene match: 7. The CDR3 region has the DNA TGTGCCAGCAGTACCCCCCGGGACAGGGGTGAAAAACTGTTTTTT. Its protein is CASSTPRDRGEKLFF.

DNA for the CDR3: TGTGCCAGCAGTCGGGACAGCTACAATGAGCAGTTCTTC. It codes for CASSRDSYNEQFF. V and J are TRBV6-2 or TRBV6-3 and TRBJ2-1; 7 nucleotides match TRBD1. The CDR3 has 13 residues. The J segment lost 3 bases and the V segment lost 5 bases, leaving 1 base of the junction unmatched. Germline values: CDR1 MNHEY, CDR2 SVGEGT.

The CDR3 protein is CASSTGRAHQPQHF. The CDR3 DNA is TGTGCCAGTAGTACCGGCAGGGCCCATCAGCCCCAGCATTTT. The chain recombines TRBV19 with TRBJ1-5, with a weak D call TRBD1 (5 bases). The CDR3 sequence is 14 residues long. V lost 4 bases, J lost 5 bases, and 12 bases lay in between. CDR1 and CDR2 from the germline V gene are LNHDA and SQIVND (reference sequence). Variable domain in full (rest from reference TRBV19 and TRBJ1-5): DGGITQSPKYLFRKEGQNVTLSCEQNLNHDAMYWYRQDPGQGLRLIYYSQIVNDFQKGDIAEGYSVSREKKESFPLTVTSAQKNPTAFYLCASSTGRAHQPQHFGDGTRLSIL.

As DNA, the CDR3 is TGTGCCAGCAGCCAAGAAACCCTAGCGGGAGGGCCGGGTGAGCAGTACTTC. Amino acids: CASSQETLAGGPGEQYF. The chain couples TRBV4-2 to TRBJ2-7, with 12 bases fitting TRBD2. The CDR3 sequence is 17 residues long. CDR1 is LGHNA, CDR2 YNFKEQ, per germline. V dropped 0 bases and J dropped 7; count of bases not matched to a gene: 10.

This chain joins TRBV2 and TRBJ1-1; D might be TRBD1 (6 bases). Trimming took 0 bases from V and 2 from J, leaving 22 bases between them. CDR1 and CDR2 (germline): SNHLY, FYNNEI. The CDR3 length is 19 residues. The CDR3 spells CASSEALIGGARKNTEAFF. The CDR3 DNA is TGTGCCAGCAGTGAAGCGCTTATTGGGGGCGCGAGGAAAAACACTGAAGCTTTCTTT.

V usage is TRBV7-9 and J usage is TRBJ2-1; a possible D gene is TRBD1 (6 bases). The germline V and J ends were trimmed by 6 bases and 0 bases, with 21 bases remaining between them. The CDR3 contains 18 residues. Per the germline V gene, CDR1 is SEHNR and CDR2 is FQNEAQ (reference sequence). The CDR3 DNA reads TGTGCCAGCAGTCACCCAGGGGCCAGCAGAAGCTCCTACAATGAGCAGTTCTTC. It translates to CASSHPGASRSSYNEQFF.

J is TRBJ2-2 and V is TRBV7-2, with TRBD1 as a possible D gene (6 bases). The CDR3 has 15 residues. Trimming removed 5 bases from V and 5 bases from J, with 15 bases in between. Looked up from germline, CDR1 is SGHTA and CDR2 is FQGNSA. This CDR3 is CASSQNFRGTGELFF. The DNA for the CDR3 is TGTGCCAGCAGCCAAAATTTTAGGGGGACCGGGGAGCTGTTTTTT. The entire variable domain, with the rest obtained from reference TRBV7-2 and TRBJ2-2, is as follows: GAGVSQSPSNKVTEKGKDVELRCDPISGHTALYWYRQSLGQGLEFLIYFQGNSAPDKSGLPSDRFSAERTGGSVSTLTIQRTQQEDSAVYLCASSQNFRGTGELFFGEGSRLTVL.

The chain combines TRBV19 with TRBJ2-4; 8 bases are shared with TRBD2. V was pared by 6 bases and J by 10 bases, with 14 bases of the junction left unmatched. This CDR3 is built from 15 residues. Per the germline V gene, CDR1 is LNHDA and CDR2 is SQIVND (reference sequence). The CDR3 sequence: CASSNTGPRGGIQYF. In nucleotides, the CDR3 is TGTGCCAGTAGCAATACCGGGCCCCGGGGGGGAATTCAGTACTTC.

This rearrangement joins TRBV19 to TRBJ2-5; D call uncertain. The CDR3 is made up of 17 amino acids. From germline, CDR1 is LNHDA and CDR2 SQIVND (reference sequence). Trimming took 3 bases from V and 6 from J, leaving 23 bases between them. The chain's CDR3 is CASSIARDRGAQQTQYF. DNA for the CDR3: TGTGCCAGTAGTATTGCGCGAGACCGAGGAGCGCAACAGACCCAGTACTTC.

The chain links TRBV10-1 to TRBJ2-1, with D possibly matching TRBD2 (6 bases). V lost 5 bases and J lost 2, with 10 bases in between. Germline loops: CDR1 WNHNN, CDR2 SYGVQD (reference sequence). The CDR3 runs to 14 residues. CDR3 loop: CASSRDLAYNEQFF. Written as DNA, the CDR3 is TGCGCCAGCAGTCGGGACTTAGCCTACAATGAGCAGTTCTTC.

This clone has more than one count but fewer than ten. The chain links TRBV30 to TRBJ2-3; D is uncertain. This CDR3 contains 14 residues. Trimming took 3 bases from V and 3 from J, leaving 13 bases between them. Per germline, CDR1 GTSNPN and CDR2 SVGIG (reference sequence). CDR3 sequence: CAWRRNLITDTQYF. DNA for the CDR3: TGTGCCTGGAGGCGAAACCTGATAACAGATACGCAGTATTTT.